Described below is a single T cell receptor beta chain sequence and its context. The record originates from a study of cytomegalovirus exposure and HLA in healthy donors. Study-level background: Early released data comprised around 80 million unique TCRs from HLA-typed donors.

PCR primers comprised 60 Vbeta and 13 Jbeta primers. Sequencing was performed with immunoSEQ multiplex PCR; in TCRdb, only in-frame clones are kept and a portion is missing. This table holds some 150,000 clones, roughly 80% found once. The CDR3 contains 14 residues. From germline, CDR1 is SQVTM and CDR2 ANQGSEA. V lost 6 bases, J lost 0 bases, and 4 bases stayed unmatched. Material: PBMCs. The chain is built from TRBV29-1 and TRBJ1-5; 8 bases line up with TRBD1. The source of this sequence is a woman aged 25 to 39 in good health and CMV-seropositive. The CDR3 DNA sequence: TGCAGCGTAAGCACAGGGGGTAGCAATCAGCCCCAGCATTTT. The encoded protein is CSVSTGGSNQPQHF.